Presented here are 21 T cell receptor beta chains from one specimen sequenced in a study of T cell repertoires in cytomegalovirus infection. Via MiXCR, TCRdb re-called the reads, giving one row per CDR3 protein. The sample shows roughly 630,000 distinct CDR3 sequences, 24% of them seen only once. The sequenced sample consisted of CD8+ T cells from PBMCs. The receptors come from a human donor in good health (CMV status not recorded). Some clones in this sample may be carry-over from other donors' samples.

This clonotype appeared many times. The chain is built from TRBV7-9 and TRBJ1-5; D is unresolved. The germline CDR1 and CDR2 sequences are SEHNR and FQNEAQ (reference sequence). The CDR3 spans 15 residues. The V end was cut by 1 base, the J end by 4 bases, with 11 bases between. The CDR3 spells CASSLVGSGNQPQHF. The DNA for the CDR3 is TGTGCCAGCAGCTTAGTGGGCTCCGGGAATCAGCCCCAGCATTTT.

A few counts support this clonotype. The genes are TRBV10-3 and TRBJ2-5; TRBD1 aligns across 7 bases. In germline, CDR1 is ENHRY, CDR2 SYGVKD. The CDR3 contains 17 residues. The ends lost 2 bases at V and 2 bases at J; junction bases unmatched: 11. The CDR3 region is CAISENVGTAIQETQYF. As DNA, the CDR3 is TGTGCCATCAGTGAGAATGTGGGGACAGCGATACAAGAGACCCAGTACTTC.

Of note for this clonotype: Given a much more abundant clone one base away, this may be a read error. This rearrangement joins TRBV7-2 to TRBJ2-7, with 11 bases lining up with TRBD2. The CDR3 loop spans 14 amino acids. Unmatched junction bases numbered 6, after V lost 4 bases and J lost 7 bases. Germline values: CDR1 SGHTA, CDR2 FQGNSA. CDR3 region: CASSSSGGTREQYF. In nucleotides, the CDR3 is TGTGCCAGCAGCTCTAGCGGGGGGACGAGGGAGCAGTACTTC.

This clonotype was seen many times. This chain uses TRBV28 with TRBJ1-2; 11 nucleotides align to TRBD1. With V trimmed by 1 base and J by 2 bases, 6 bases remained unmatched. The germline gives CDR1 MDHEN, CDR2 SYDVKM. The CDR3 has 17 residues. CDR3 loop: CASSLLEGQGGNYGYTF. For the CDR3, the DNA is TGTGCCAGCAGTTTATTAGAGGGACAGGGGGGAAACTATGGCTACACCTTC.

The chain combines TRBV27 with TRBJ1-1; 7 bases fit TRBD1. Germline V gives CDR1 MNHEY, CDR2 SMNVEV (reference sequence). The CDR3 has 12 residues. V lost 5 bases, J lost 11 bases, and 8 bases stayed unmatched. The CDR3 loop reads CASSEGGPIAFF. The CDR3 coding sequence is TGTGCCAGCAGTGAAGGGGGCCCCATCGCTTTCTTT.

This clonotype was detected ten times or more. The chain employs TRBV7-9 and TRBJ2-6; unclear D gene. V was cut by 5 bases and J by 0 bases, with 11 bases left in between. The CDR3 is 16 amino acids. Germline CDR1 SEHNR, CDR2 FQNEAQ (reference sequence). The CDR3 DNA is TGTGCCAGCAGCATAGGGTTCCACTCTGGGGCCAACGTCCTGACTTTC. It translates to CASSIGFHSGANVLTF. The variable domain in full, with the rest retrieved from reference TRBV7-9 and TRBJ2-6, is DTGVSQNPRHKITKRGQNVTFRCDPISEHNRLYWYRQTLGQGPEFLTYFQNEAQLEKSRLLSDRFSAERPKGSFSTLEIQRTEQGDSAMYLCASSIGFHSGANVLTFGAGSRLTVL.

This clonotype came up a few times. CDR3 sequence (DNA): TGTGCCAGTAGTATTTCCGATTATGTGGCAGCTAGCAATCAGCCCCAGCATTTT. Encoded protein: CASSISDYVAASNQPQHF. The chain links TRBV19 to TRBJ1-5; D unresolved. The CDR3 contains 18 residues. V lost 3 bases and J 0 bases, leaving 18 bases between the germline ends. In germline, CDR1 is LNHDA, CDR2 SQIVND (reference sequence).

This clonotype was detected a few times. V and J are TRBV6-5 and TRBJ2-2; tentative D call: TRBD1 (6 bases). CDR3 length equals 15 residues. Germline V CDR1 and CDR2: MNHEY, SVGAGI. Between the trimmed V and J ends, which lost 6 bases and 0 bases, there was a span of 11 bases. The CDR3 sequence is CASRLGTTNTGELFF. The CDR3 DNA is TGTGCCAGCAGACTCGGGACAACGAACACCGGGGAGCTGTTTTTT.

The chain combines TRBV5-1 with TRBJ2-2; 8 bases match TRBD2. CDR1 and CDR2 (germline): SGHRS, YFSETQ. After removal of 1 base from V and 3 bases from J, the junction contained 2 bases not matched to a gene. The CDR3 loop spans 15 amino acids. CDR3 DNA sequence: TGCGCCAGCAGCTTGCGGGAGGGGGACACCGGGGAGCTGTTTTTT. Protein: CASSLREGDTGELFF.

The chain is built from TRBV7-2 and TRBJ2-7, with D unclear. Per the germline V gene, CDR1 is SGHTA and CDR2 is FQGNSA. CDR3 length: 14 amino acids. The V gene lost 1 base and the J gene lost 0 bases, with 7 bases spanning the gap. The CDR3, as DNA: TGTGCCAGCAGCTTAGAGTATAACTCCTACGAGCAGTACTTC. It specifies CASSLEYNSYEQYF.

Details on this clonotype: This may be a read error: a much more frequent sequence differs by one nucleotide. The chain couples TRBV28 to TRBJ2-7; no reliable D call. Germline lookup yields CDR1 MDHEN and CDR2 SYDVKM. This CDR3 is built from 12 residues. The CDR3 region is CASGLTMEEQYF. DNA for the CDR3: TGTGCCAGCGGTTTAACAATGGAGGAGCAGTACTTC.

This clonotype was seen repeatedly, ten times or more. Mismatch with germline at one junction end may stem from a read error. The rearrangement uses TRBV6-1 and TRBJ2-1; 7 nucleotides align to TRBD1. From germline, CDR1 is MNHNS and CDR2 SASEGT. This CDR3 has 17 amino acids. The CDR3 region is CASREGGRFSSYNEQFF. The CDR3 DNA reads as TGTGCCAGCAGGGAAGGGGGCCGCTTTAGCTCCTACAATGAGCAGTTCTTC.

This clonotype has more than one count but fewer than ten. The chain has TRBV19 and TRBJ2-1, with D possibly TRBD2 on 5 matching bases. The germline CDR1 and CDR2 sequences are LNHDA and SQIVND (reference sequence). The V end was cut by 5 bases, the J end by 7 bases, with 12 bases between. CDR3 length: 13 residues. The CDR3 reads CASSPTRRNEQFF. CDR3 sequence (DNA): TGTGCCAGTAGTCCTACTAGGAGGAATGAGCAGTTCTTC.

The rearrangement uses TRBV20-1 and TRBJ2-1; TRBD2 matches at 8 bases. Germline values: CDR1 DFQATT, CDR2 SNEGSKA (reference sequence). This CDR3 region has 15 residues. With V trimmed by 4 bases and J by 3 bases, 8 bases remained unmatched. The DNA for the CDR3 is TGCAGTGCTAAAGACGGGGGGGGTCTCTACAATGAGCAGTTCTTC. Encoded protein: CSAKDGGGLYNEQFF.

This clonotype was seen a few times. The chain is built from TRBV28 and TRBJ2-7; 7 bases agree with TRBD1. CDR1 MDHEN and CDR2 SYDVKM come from the germline V gene. Losses at the gene ends were 5 bases for V and 4 bases for J; bases not matched to a gene: 20. There are 18 residues in the CDR3. The CDR3 protein is CASSPSLVSQGVPYEQYF. As DNA, the CDR3 is TGTGCCAGCAGTCCATCTCTTGTTAGTCAGGGGGTACCTTACGAGCAGTACTTC. Filled out from reference TRBV28 and TRBJ2-7, the complete variable domain reads DVKVTQSSRYLVKRTGEKVFLECVQDMDHENMFWYRQDPGLGLRLIYFSYDVKMKEKGDIPEGYSVSREKKERFSLILESASTNQTSMYLCASSPSLVSQGVPYEQYFGPGTRLTVT.

Concerning this clonotype itself: Mismatch with germline at one junction end may stem from a read error. The chain uses TRBV7-9 and TRBJ2-5; unclear D gene. Per the germline V gene, CDR1 is SEHNR and CDR2 is FQNEAQ (reference sequence). This CDR3 has 14 residues. CDR3 residues: CAGSFDVRWETQYF. Written as DNA, the CDR3 is TGTGCCGGCAGCTTTGATGTGCGGTGGGAGACCCAGTACTTC.

This clonotype has at least ten counts. The rearrangement uses TRBV12-3 or TRBV12-4 and TRBJ1-1, with D maybe TRBD1 (5 bases). The CDR3 covers 14 residues. The ends were cut back, 7 bases at V and 2 bases at J, with 14 bases in the middle. DNA of the CDR3: TGTGCCAGCACGGGCCCCGACAGAAACACTGAAGCTTTCTTT. This gives the protein CASTGPDRNTEAFF.

A few counts support this clonotype. Relative to the germline gene, one junction end is altered; a read error may explain this. CDR3 residues: CATSGDEGEGDNEQFF. As DNA, the CDR3 is TGTGCCACCAGCGGAGATGAAGGTGAGGGAGACAATGAGCAGTTCTTC. The chain is built from TRBV15 and TRBJ2-1, with D perhaps matching TRBD2 (5 bases). This CDR3 has 16 residues. Germline values: CDR1 LNHNV, CDR2 YYDKDF (reference sequence).

This clonotype was counted between two and nine times. V usage is TRBV9 and J usage is TRBJ1-3, with D tentatively TRBD1 (5 bases). Deletions cut 2 bases from V and 3 bases from J, with 12 bases between. Germline V gene sequence: CDR1 SGDLS, CDR2 YYNGEE. The CDR3 runs 15 residues. The CDR3, as DNA: TGTGCCAGCAGCGTGGGGCAGGGAATTGGAAACACCATATATTTT. Its protein is CASSVGQGIGNTIYF.

The chain uses TRBV9 and TRBJ2-1, with D unresolved. The CDR3 contains 11 residues. CDR1 is SGDLS, CDR2 YYNGEE, per germline. V lost 7 bases and J 5 bases, leaving 7 bases between the germline ends. The CDR3 is CASGWDNEQFF. CDR3 bases: TGTGCCAGCGGCTGGGACAATGAGCAGTTCTTC.

This clonotype was seen a few times. The chain carries TRBV20-1 and TRBJ1-4, with TRBD1 as a possible D gene (6 bases). The V gene lost 2 bases and the J gene lost 2 bases, with 9 bases spanning the gap. There are 14 residues in the CDR3. Germline V gene lookup returns CDR1 DFQATT and CDR2 SNEGSKA (reference sequence). CDR3 DNA: TGCAGTGCTAGACTGGACAGTACTAATGAAAAACTGTTTTTT. This translates into CSARLDSTNEKLFF.